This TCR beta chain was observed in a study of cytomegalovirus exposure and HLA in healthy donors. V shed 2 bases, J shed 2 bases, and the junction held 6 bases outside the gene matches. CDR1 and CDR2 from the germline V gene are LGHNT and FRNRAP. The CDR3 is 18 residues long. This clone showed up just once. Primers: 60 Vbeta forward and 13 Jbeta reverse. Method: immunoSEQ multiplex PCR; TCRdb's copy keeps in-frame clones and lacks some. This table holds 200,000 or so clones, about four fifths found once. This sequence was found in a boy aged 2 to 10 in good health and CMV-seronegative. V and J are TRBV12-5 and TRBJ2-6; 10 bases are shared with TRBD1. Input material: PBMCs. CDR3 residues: CASGLSLGTGAGANVLTF. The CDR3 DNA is TGTGCTAGTGGTTTGTCTTTGGGGACAGGGGCTGGGGCCAACGTCCTGACTTTC.